Following are 24 T cell receptor beta chains from one sample sequenced in a study of immune evolution from preneoplasia to lung adenocarcinoma (dated by TCRdb to 2020 to 2023). The library came from the immunoSEQ multiplex PCR assay. TCRdb limited this immuneACCESS table to in-frame rearrangements with V and J called. A share of clones is missing; checked studies link under half to unresolved V genes, and the rest is unexplained. For this sample the table gives 5,700 or so clones, of which about four fifths were detected only once. Of the sample, 5% to 6.5% falls within the top ten clones. The sequenced material came from FFPE adjacent normal lung tissue. The receptors were gathered from a donor older than 65 with lung adenocarcinoma.

The chain uses TRBV7-8 and TRBJ2-7, with a tentative D call TRBD1 (5 bases). V was trimmed by 1 base and J by 6 bases, leaving 13 bases between them. This CDR3 is built from 14 residues. Germline CDR1 and CDR2: SGHVS and FQNEAQ. The CDR3 region is CASSLGQGGAEQYF. CDR3 coding DNA: TGTGCCAGCAGCTTAGGCCAGGGTGGAGCCGAGCAGTACTTC.

J is TRBJ1-2 and V is TRBV10-3, with 8 bases aligning to TRBD1. V was clipped by 6 bases and J by 8 bases; unmatched bases: 11. Per the germline V gene, CDR1 is ENHRY and CDR2 is SYGVKD. The CDR3 contains 14 residues. The CDR3 loop reads CAISRQGREEGYTF. In DNA form, the CDR3 reads TGTGCCATCAGCCGACAGGGGCGGGAAGAAGGCTACACCTTC.

The V gene is TRBV7-9, the J gene TRBJ2-3, with 15 bases matching TRBD2. Germline V gene lookup returns CDR1 SEHNR and CDR2 FQNEAQ (reference sequence). V was clipped by 1 base and J by 4 bases; unmatched bases: 6. The CDR3 runs to 18 residues. CDR3: CASSLGTSGRAESDTQYF. In nucleotides, the CDR3 is TGTGCCAGCAGCTTAGGGACTAGCGGGAGGGCCGAGTCAGATACGCAGTATTTT. The complete variable domain, with remaining parts taken from reference TRBV7-9 and TRBJ2-3, reads DTGVSQNPRHKITKRGQNVTFRCDPISEHNRLYWYRQTLGQGPEFLTYFQNEAQLEKSRLLSDRFSAERPKGSFSTLEIQRTEQGDSAMYLCASSLGTSGRAESDTQYFGPGTRLTVL.

The CDR3 sequence is CASSPLAGTQETQYF. CDR3 coding DNA: TGTGCCAGCAGTCCTCTAGCGGGGACACAAGAGACCCAGTACTTC. The genes are TRBV6-5 and TRBJ2-5; TRBD2 aligns across 9 bases. This CDR3 contains 15 residues. Germline V gene lookup returns CDR1 MNHEY and CDR2 SVGAGI. The V gene end was trimmed by 5 bases and the J gene end by 2 bases; junction bases not matched to a gene: 6.

This clone appeared a single time. The chain links TRBV7-2 to TRBJ2-2; a weak D match, TRBD2 (6 bases). The CDR3 length is 13 residues. V shed 5 bases and J shed 9 bases, with 13 bases lying between them. Per germline, CDR1 SGHTA and CDR2 FQGNSA. The CDR3 bases are TGTGCCAGCAGCCCTCGGACTACTCGGGAGCTGTTTTTT. Its protein product is CASSPRTTRELFF. Supplemented by reference TRBV7-2 and TRBJ2-2, the full variable domain reads GAGVSQSPSNKVTEKGKDVELRCDPISGHTALYWYRQSLGQGLEFLIYFQGNSAPDKSGLPSDRFSAERTGGSVSTLTIQRTQQEDSAVYLCASSPRTTRELFFGEGSRLTVL.

The chain links TRBV4-3 to TRBJ2-1, with TRBD2 matching 8 bases. The CDR3 runs 16 residues. The germline gives CDR1 LGHNA, CDR2 YSLEER. J gave up 4 bases and V 0 bases, and 5 bases lay outside the gene matches. The DNA of the CDR3 is TGCGCCAGCAGCCAAGAGGTTAGCGGGATTTACAATGAGCAGTTCTTC. Its protein product is CASSQEVSGIYNEQFF.

This clone came up a few times. The V call is TRBV18, the J call TRBJ2-3, with 10 bases identical to TRBD2. The germline gives CDR1 KGHSH, CDR2 LQKENI. The ends lost 5 bases at V and 0 bases at J; junction bases unmatched: 5. This CDR3 is 16 amino acids long. In DNA form, the CDR3 reads TGTGCCAGCTCATTGACTAGCGGGTATAGCACAGATACGCAGTATTTT. Protein: CASSLTSGYSTDTQYF.

For the CDR3, the DNA is TGCGCCAGCAGCTGGAATGGGGGCACTGAAGCTTTCTTT. Residues: CASSWNGGTEAFF. The rearrangement joins TRBV5-1 to TRBJ1-1; possibly TRBD1 for D (5 bases). Trimming stripped 3 bases from V and 4 bases from J, with 10 bases between. This CDR3 is built from 13 residues. Germline V gene lookup returns CDR1 SGHRS and CDR2 YFSETQ.

The rearrangement uses TRBV2 and TRBJ2-7; 7 bases match TRBD1. The ends lost 8 bases at V and 3 bases at J; junction bases unmatched: 7. In germline, CDR1 is SNHLY, CDR2 FYNNEI. The CDR3 has 13 amino acids. The CDR3 coding sequence is TGTGCCAGCGCCCGGGACAGATTCTACGAGCAGTACTTC. Protein product: CASARDRFYEQYF. Full variable domain (outside the CDR3, taken from reference TRBV2 and TRBJ2-7): EPEVTQTPSHQVTQMGQEVILRCVPISNHLYFYWYRQILGQKVEFLVSFYNNEISEKSEIFDDQFSVERPDGSNFTLKIRSTKLEDSAMYFCASARDRFYEQYFGPGTRLTVT.

The rearrangement joins TRBV28 to TRBJ2-7, with a weak D call TRBD2 (6 bases). V shed 2 bases and J shed 2 bases, with 10 bases lying between them. This CDR3 spans 14 amino acids. Germline V gene sequence: CDR1 MDHEN, CDR2 SYDVKM. Here the CDR3 DNA reads TGTGCCAGCAGTTTACACACGGGGGCCTACGAGCAGTACTTC. It codes for CASSLHTGAYEQYF.

This chain links TRBV30 with TRBJ2-7, with 7 bases aligning to TRBD2. This CDR3 is 14 amino acids long. Germline loops: CDR1 GTSNPN, CDR2 SVGIG (reference sequence). V lost 2 bases and J lost 4; bases outside the gene matches: 8. CDR3 protein: CAWSTGSGLYEQYF. As DNA, the CDR3 is TGTGCCTGGAGTACAGGTAGCGGGTTATACGAGCAGTACTTC. The full variable domain, rest sourced from reference TRBV30 and TRBJ2-7, is SQTIHQWPATLVQPVGSPLSLECTVEGTSNPNLYWYRQAAGRGLQLLFYSVGIGQISSEVPQNLSASRPQDRQFILSSKKLLLSDSGFYLCAWSTGSGLYEQYFGPGTRLTVT.

V is TRBV10-2 and J is TRBJ1-1, with D uncertain. The V end lost 3 bases, the J end lost 7 bases, and 18 bases lay between the germline ends. The CDR3 has 15 amino acids. Germline V gene data show CDR1 as WSHSY and CDR2 as SAAADI. In DNA form, the CDR3 reads TGCGCCAGCAGTGATAACGTTTGGGCAGCATTTGAAGCTTTCTTT. Protein: CASSDNVWAAFEAFF.

This clone was picked up a small number of times. The V gene is TRBV5-1, the J gene TRBJ2-1; D is unresolved. The CDR3 spans 16 residues. V was shortened by 0 bases and J by 1 base, with 11 bases between the two germline ends. The germline CDR1 and CDR2 sequences are SGHRS and YFSETQ. CDR3 loop: CASSLVGWDSYNEQFF. The DNA of the CDR3 is TGCGCCAGCAGCTTGGTAGGGTGGGATTCCTACAATGAGCAGTTCTTC. Full variable domain (remainder filled in from reference TRBV5-1 and TRBJ2-1): KAGVTQTPRYLIKTRGQQVTLSCSPISGHRSVSWYQQTPGQGLQFLFEYFSETQRNKGNFPGRFSGRQFSNSRSEMNVSTLELGDSALYLCASSLVGWDSYNEQFFGPGTRLTVL.

This chain uses TRBV11-2 with TRBJ2-1; perhaps TRBD1 as D (5 bases). Trimming removed 2 bases at V and 4 bases at J, with 21 bases between. Germline V gives CDR1 SGHAT, CDR2 FQNNGV. The CDR3 extends over 18 amino acids. CDR3 in DNA: TGTGCCAGCAGCTTACTCCCCAAGGGGATCCTCCTATACAATGAGCAGTTCTTC. Protein product: CASSLLPKGILLYNEQFF.

This chain connects TRBV28 to TRBJ2-2; D might be TRBD1 or TRBD2, each matching 6 bases. The CDR3 has 16 residues. V dropped 5 bases and J dropped 4 bases, with 17 bases sitting between them. CDR1 and CDR2 from the germline V gene are MDHEN and SYDVKM. CDR3 in amino acids: CASSLSDRGPTGELFF. CDR3 bases: TGTGCCAGCAGTCTGTCGGATCGGGGGCCCACCGGGGAGCTGTTTTTT.

The chain recombines TRBV5-1 with TRBJ2-3; 11 bases are a match to TRBD2. CDR1 is SGHRS and CDR2 is YFSETQ in the germline V gene. The J segment lost 5 bases and the V segment lost 0 bases, leaving 5 bases of the junction unmatched. The CDR3 has 16 amino acids. Written as DNA, the CDR3 is TGCGCCAGCAGCTTGGTACTAGCGGGAGCAGAAGATACGCAGTATTTT. The encoded protein is CASSLVLAGAEDTQYF.

This clone has a handful of counts. The rearrangement uses TRBV7-2 and TRBJ1-5; D remains ambiguous. This CDR3 contains 13 residues. The V gene lost 2 bases and the J gene lost 9 bases, with 11 bases spanning the gap. Looked up from germline, CDR1 is SGHTA and CDR2 is FQGNSA. The DNA of the CDR3 is TGTGCCAGCAGCTTAAGACCGGACTGGCCCCAGCATTTT. It yields the protein CASSLRPDWPQHF.

V is TRBV11-3 and J is TRBJ1-1; 8 positions match TRBD1. The germline CDR1 and CDR2 sequences are SGHNT and YENEEA. Germline trimming cut 4 bases from V and 6 bases from J; bases unmatched to any gene: 10. This CDR3 is 15 amino acids long. DNA of the CDR3: TGTGCCAGCAGCTCACGGACAGGGATGTTGGCTGAAGCTTTCTTT. Its protein is CASSSRTGMLAEAFF.

This sequence joins TRBV29-1 and TRBJ1-1; D uncertain. V lost 4 bases, J lost 0 bases, and 9 bases lay in between. This CDR3 contains 13 residues. Per the germline V gene, CDR1 is SQVTM and CDR2 is ANQGSEA. In DNA, the CDR3 is TGCAGCGTTGCCGGGCAGGTGAACACTGAAGCTTTCTTT. Translation gives CSVAGQVNTEAFF.

DNA for the CDR3: TGTGCCAGCCACGGGACTAGCGACTACAATGAGCAGTTCTTC. Translating it yields CASHGTSDYNEQFF. The chain combines TRBV7-9 with TRBJ2-1, with TRBD2 matching over 10 bases. The CDR3 has 14 amino acids. The junction had 4 bases not matched to a gene; V was cut back by 8 bases and J by 3 bases. In germline, CDR1 is SEHNR, CDR2 FQNEAQ (reference sequence).

The chain employs TRBV11-2 and TRBJ1-5, with TRBD1 matching 9 bases. V shed 3 bases, J shed 6 bases, and the junction held 0 bases outside the gene matches. CDR3 length: 13 amino acids. Germline V gene data show CDR1 as SGHAT and CDR2 as FQNNGV. The CDR3 loop is CASSLDRGQPQHF. The CDR3 region has the DNA TGTGCCAGCAGCTTGGACAGGGGTCAGCCCCAGCATTTT.

The V call is TRBV7-9, the J call TRBJ2-1; weak D call: TRBD2 (6 bases). CDR3 length equals 13 residues. Per germline, CDR1 SEHNR and CDR2 FQNEAQ (reference sequence). V dropped 4 bases and J dropped 9 bases, with 13 bases sitting between them. The CDR3 protein is CASSSGLLSEQFF. DNA for the CDR3: TGTGCCAGCAGCTCCGGACTATTGAGTGAGCAGTTCTTC. Full variable domain (missing parts from reference TRBV7-9 and TRBJ2-1): DTGVSQNPRHKITKRGQNVTFRCDPISEHNRLYWYRQTLGQGPEFLTYFQNEAQLEKSRLLSDRFSAERPKGSFSTLEIQRTEQGDSAMYLCASSSGLLSEQFFGPGTRLTVL.

V is TRBV30 and J is TRBJ2-3; D perhaps matches TRBD2 (5 bases). Looked up from germline, CDR1 is GTSNPN and CDR2 is SVGIG (reference sequence). V was trimmed by 5 bases and J by 6 bases, leaving 15 bases between them. CDR3 length: 13 amino acids. The DNA of the CDR3 is TGTGCCTGGGGTGCGGGCCGGCGGGATACGCAGTATTTT. Translated, it gives CAWGAGRRDTQYF.

This clone occurred a few times. The J gene is TRBJ2-1, the V gene TRBV11-3; D possibly matches TRBD1 or TRBD2 (6 bases each). CDR1 is SGHNT and CDR2 is YENEEA in the germline V gene. V shed 1 base and J shed 9 bases, with 13 bases lying between them. CDR3 length equals 14 residues. The CDR3 region is CASSLVPEGGEQFF. The CDR3 DNA follows: TGTGCCAGCAGCTTAGTTCCAGAGGGGGGTGAGCAGTTCTTC.